The present T cell receptor (beta chain) was sequenced within a study of technical replicates of blood from a handful of donors. This clone was observed once. V shed 0 bases and J 5 bases; nucleotides not matched to a gene: 8. Germline V gives CDR1 LNHDA, CDR2 SQIVND (reference sequence). The CDR3 has 16 residues. Measured with immunoSEQ multiplex PCR; TCRdb has only the in-frame clones, and not every one. The table lists about 73,000 clones, roughly nine tenths of them singletons. The sequenced sample was PBMCs. The receptor's source is a human donor in good health. Some clones in this sample may be carry-over from other donors' samples. The chain joins TRBV19 to TRBJ2-3; the match to TRBD2 covers 7 bases. CDR3 DNA sequence: TGTGCCAGTAGTATAGAGGGGGGGGTCTCCCGAGATACGCAGTATTTT. Its protein product is CASSIEGGVSRDTQYF.